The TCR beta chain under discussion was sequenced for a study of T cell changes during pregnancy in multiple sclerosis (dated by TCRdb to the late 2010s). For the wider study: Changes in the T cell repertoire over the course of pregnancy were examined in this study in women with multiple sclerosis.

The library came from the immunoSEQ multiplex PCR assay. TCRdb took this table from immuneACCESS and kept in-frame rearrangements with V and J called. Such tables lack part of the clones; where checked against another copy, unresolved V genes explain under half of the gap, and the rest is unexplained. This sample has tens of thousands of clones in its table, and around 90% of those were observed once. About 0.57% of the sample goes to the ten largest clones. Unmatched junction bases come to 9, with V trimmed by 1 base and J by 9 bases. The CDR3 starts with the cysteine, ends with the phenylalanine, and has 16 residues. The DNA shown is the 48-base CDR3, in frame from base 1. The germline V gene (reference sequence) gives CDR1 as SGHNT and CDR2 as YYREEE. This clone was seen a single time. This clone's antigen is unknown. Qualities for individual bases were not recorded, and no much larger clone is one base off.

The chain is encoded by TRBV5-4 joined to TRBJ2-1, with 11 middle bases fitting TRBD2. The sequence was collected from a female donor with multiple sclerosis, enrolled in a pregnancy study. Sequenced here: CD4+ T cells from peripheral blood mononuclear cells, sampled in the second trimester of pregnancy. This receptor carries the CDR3 CASSLSIAGGRGEQFF. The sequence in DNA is TGTGCCAGCAGCTTGTCAATAGCGGGGGGGAGGGGTGAGCAGTTCTTC. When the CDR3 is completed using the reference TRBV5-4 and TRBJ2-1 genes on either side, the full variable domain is ETGVTQSPTHLIKTRGQQVTLRCSSQSGHNTVSWYQQALGQGPQFIFQYYREEENGRGNFPPRFSGLQFPNYSSELNVNALELDDSALYLCASSLSIAGGRGEQFFGPGTRLTVL.